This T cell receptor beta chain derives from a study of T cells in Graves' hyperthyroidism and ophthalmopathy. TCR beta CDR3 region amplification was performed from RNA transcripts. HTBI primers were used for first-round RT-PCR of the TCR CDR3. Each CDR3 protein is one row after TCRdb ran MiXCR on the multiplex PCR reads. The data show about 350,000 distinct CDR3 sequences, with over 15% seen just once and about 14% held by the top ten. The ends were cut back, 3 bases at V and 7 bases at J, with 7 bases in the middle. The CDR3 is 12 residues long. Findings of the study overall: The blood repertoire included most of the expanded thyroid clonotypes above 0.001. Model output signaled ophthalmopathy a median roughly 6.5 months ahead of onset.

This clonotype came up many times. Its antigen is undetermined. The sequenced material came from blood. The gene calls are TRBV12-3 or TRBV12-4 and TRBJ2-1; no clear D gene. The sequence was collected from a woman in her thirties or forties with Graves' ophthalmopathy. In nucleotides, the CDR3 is TGTGCCAGCAGTTTTCTGGCGAATGAGCAGTTCTTC. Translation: CASSFLANEQFF.